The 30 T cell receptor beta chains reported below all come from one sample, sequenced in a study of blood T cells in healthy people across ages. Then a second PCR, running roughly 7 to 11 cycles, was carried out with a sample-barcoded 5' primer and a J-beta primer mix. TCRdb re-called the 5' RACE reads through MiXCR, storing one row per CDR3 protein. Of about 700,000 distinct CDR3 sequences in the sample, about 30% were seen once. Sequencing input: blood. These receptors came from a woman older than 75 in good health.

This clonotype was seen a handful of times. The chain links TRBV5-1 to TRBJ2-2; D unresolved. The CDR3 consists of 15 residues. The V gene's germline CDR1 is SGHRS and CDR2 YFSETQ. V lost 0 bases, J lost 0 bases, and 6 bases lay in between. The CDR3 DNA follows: TGCGCCAGCAGCTTGGACAACTCGAACACCGGGGAGCTGTTTTTT. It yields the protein CASSLDNSNTGELFF. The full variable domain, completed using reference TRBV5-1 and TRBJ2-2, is KAGVTQTPRYLIKTRGQQVTLSCSPISGHRSVSWYQQTPGQGLQFLFEYFSETQRNKGNFPGRFSGRQFSNSRSEMNVSTLELGDSALYLCASSLDNSNTGELFFGEGSRLTVL.

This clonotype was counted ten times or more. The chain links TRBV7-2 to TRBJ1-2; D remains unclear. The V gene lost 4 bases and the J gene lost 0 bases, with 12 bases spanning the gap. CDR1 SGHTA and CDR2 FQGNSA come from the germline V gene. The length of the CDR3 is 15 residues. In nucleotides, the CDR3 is TGTGCCAGCAGCTCCTCCCCGACACCTAACTATGGCTACACCTTC. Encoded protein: CASSSSPTPNYGYTF.

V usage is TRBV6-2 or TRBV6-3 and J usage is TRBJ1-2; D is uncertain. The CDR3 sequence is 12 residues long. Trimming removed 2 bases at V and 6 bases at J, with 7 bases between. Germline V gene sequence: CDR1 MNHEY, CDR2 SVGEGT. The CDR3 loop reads CASSYGQDGYTF. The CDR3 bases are TGTGCCAGCAGTTACGGGCAGGATGGCTACACCTTC.

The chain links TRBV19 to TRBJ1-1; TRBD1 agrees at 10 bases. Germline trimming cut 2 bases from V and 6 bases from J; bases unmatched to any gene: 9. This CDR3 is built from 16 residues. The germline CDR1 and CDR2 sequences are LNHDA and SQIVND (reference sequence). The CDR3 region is CASSIPSGTGAAEAFF. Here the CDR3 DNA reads TGTGCCAGTAGTATACCCTCCGGGACAGGGGCCGCTGAAGCTTTCTTT.

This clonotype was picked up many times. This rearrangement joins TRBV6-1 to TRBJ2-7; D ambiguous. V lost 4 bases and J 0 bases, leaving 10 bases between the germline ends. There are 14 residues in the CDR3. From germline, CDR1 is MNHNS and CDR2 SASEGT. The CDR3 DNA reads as TGTGCCAGCAGTGTGCCCGACACCTCCTACGAGCAGTACTTC. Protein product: CASSVPDTSYEQYF.

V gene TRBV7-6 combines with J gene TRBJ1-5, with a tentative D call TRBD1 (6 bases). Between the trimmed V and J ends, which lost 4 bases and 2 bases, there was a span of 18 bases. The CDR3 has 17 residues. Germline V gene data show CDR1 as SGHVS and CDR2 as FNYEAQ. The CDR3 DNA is TGTGCCAGCAGCTCCGGCGCAGGGGTTCAAGGCAATCAGCCCCAGCATTTT. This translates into CASSSGAGVQGNQPQHF.

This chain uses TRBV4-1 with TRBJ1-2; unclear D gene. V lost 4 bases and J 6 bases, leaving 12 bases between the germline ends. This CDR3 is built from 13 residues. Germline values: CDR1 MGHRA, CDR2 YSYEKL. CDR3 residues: CASSRGPPNGYTF. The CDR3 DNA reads TGCGCCAGCAGCCGAGGGCCCCCCAATGGCTACACCTTC.

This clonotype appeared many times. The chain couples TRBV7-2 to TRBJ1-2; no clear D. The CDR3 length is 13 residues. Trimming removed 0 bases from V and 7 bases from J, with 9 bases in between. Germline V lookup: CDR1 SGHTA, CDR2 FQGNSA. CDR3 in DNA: TGTGCCAGCAGCTTAGCGTCCTATGGTGGCTACACCTTC. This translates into CASSLASYGGYTF.

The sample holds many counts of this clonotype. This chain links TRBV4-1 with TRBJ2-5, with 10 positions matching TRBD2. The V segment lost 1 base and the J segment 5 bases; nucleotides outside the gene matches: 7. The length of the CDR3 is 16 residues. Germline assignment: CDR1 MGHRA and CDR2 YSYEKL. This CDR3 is CASSQALAGSIETQYF. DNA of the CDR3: TGCGCCAGCAGCCAAGCACTAGCGGGGAGTATCGAGACCCAGTACTTC.

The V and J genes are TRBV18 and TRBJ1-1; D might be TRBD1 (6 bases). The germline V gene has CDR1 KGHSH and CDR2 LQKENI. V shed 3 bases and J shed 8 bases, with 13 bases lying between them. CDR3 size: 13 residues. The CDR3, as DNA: TGTGCCAGCTCACCCGGGACAACACCAGAAGCTTTCTTT. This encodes CASSPGTTPEAFF.

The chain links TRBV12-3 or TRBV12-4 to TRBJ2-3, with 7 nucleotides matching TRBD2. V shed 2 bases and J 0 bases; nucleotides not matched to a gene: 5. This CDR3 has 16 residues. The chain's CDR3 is CASSLYGGMSTDTQYF. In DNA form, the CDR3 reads TGTGCCAGCAGTTTATACGGGGGGATGAGCACAGATACGCAGTATTTT.

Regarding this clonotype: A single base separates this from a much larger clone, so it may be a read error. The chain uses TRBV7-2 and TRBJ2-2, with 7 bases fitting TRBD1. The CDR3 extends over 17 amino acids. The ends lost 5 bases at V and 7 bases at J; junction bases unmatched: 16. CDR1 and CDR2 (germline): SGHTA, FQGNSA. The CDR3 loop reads CASSPHGARGPSGELFF. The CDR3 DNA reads TGTGCCAGCAGCCCCCACGGGGCGAGGGGGCCAAGCGGGGAGCTGTTTTTT.

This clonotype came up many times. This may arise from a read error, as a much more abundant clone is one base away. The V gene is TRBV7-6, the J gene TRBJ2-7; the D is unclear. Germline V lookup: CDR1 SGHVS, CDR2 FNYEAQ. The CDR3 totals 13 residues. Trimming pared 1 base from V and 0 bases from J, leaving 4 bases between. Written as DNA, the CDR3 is TGTGCCAGCAGCTTAGAAAGCTCCTACGAGCAGTACTTC. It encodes CASSLESSYEQYF.

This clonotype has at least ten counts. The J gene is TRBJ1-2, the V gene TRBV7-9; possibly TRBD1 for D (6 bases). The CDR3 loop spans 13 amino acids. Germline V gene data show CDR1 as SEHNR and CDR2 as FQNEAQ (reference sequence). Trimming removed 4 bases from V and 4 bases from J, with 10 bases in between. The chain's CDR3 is CASSSQGTYGYTF. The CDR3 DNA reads TGTGCCAGCAGCTCACAGGGCACCTATGGCTACACCTTC.

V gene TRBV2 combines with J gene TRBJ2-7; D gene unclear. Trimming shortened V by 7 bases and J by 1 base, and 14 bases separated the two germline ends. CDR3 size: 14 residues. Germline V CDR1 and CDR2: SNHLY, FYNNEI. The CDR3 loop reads CASTLELGSYEQYF. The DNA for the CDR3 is TGTGCCAGCACCCTAGAGTTAGGGTCCTACGAGCAGTACTTC.

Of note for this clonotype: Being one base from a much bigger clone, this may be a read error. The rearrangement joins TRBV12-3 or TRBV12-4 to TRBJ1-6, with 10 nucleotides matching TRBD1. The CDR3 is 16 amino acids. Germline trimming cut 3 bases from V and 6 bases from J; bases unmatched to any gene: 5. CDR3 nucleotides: TGTGCCAGCAGTTTGGGGACAGGGGTCCTTAATTCACCCCTCCACTTT. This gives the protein CASSLGTGVLNSPLHF.

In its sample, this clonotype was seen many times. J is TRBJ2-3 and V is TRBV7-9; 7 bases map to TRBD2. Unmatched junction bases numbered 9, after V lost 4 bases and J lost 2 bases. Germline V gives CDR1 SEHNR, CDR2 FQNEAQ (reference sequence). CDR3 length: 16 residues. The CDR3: CASSYGLGSYTDTQYF. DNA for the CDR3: TGTGCCAGCAGCTACGGACTAGGCTCGTACACAGATACGCAGTATTTT.

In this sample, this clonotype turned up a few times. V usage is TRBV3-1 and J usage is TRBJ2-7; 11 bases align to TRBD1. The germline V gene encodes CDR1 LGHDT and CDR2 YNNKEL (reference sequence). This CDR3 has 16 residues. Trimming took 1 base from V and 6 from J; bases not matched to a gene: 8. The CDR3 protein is CASSQVGGQGVREQYF. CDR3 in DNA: TGTGCCAGCAGCCAAGTCGGGGGACAGGGGGTACGCGAGCAGTACTTC.

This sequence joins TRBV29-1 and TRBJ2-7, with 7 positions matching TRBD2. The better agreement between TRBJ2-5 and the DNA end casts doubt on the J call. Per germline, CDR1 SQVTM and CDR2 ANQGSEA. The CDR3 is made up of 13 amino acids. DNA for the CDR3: TGCAGCGTCCGATCCTCTAGCGGAGAGACCCAGTACTTC. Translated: CSVRSSSGETQYF.

CDR3 bases: TGCGCCAGCATGAGGGACCCCACAGATACGCAGTATTTT. Translating it yields CASMRDPTDTQYF. The V gene is TRBV5-1, the J gene TRBJ2-3; D tentatively reads TRBD1 or TRBD2 (5 bases each). CDR3 length: 13 residues. The germline gives CDR1 SGHRS, CDR2 YFSETQ. Between the trimmed V and J ends, which lost 6 bases and 2 bases, there was a span of 10 bases.

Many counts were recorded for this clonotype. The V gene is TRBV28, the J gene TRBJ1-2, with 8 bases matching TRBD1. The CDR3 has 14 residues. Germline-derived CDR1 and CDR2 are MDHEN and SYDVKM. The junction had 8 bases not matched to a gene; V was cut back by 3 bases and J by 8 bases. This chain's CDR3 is CASSFETGAEGYTF. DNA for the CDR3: TGTGCCAGCAGTTTTGAGACAGGGGCTGAGGGCTACACCTTC.

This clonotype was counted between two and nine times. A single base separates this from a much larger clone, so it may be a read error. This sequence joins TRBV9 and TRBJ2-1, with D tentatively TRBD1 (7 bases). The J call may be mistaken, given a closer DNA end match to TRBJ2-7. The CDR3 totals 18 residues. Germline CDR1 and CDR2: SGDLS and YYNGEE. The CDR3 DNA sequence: TGTGCCAGCAGCCCCCGCGGGACAGCACTAAGCTCCTACAATGAGCAGTACTTC. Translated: CASSPRGTALSSYNEQYF.

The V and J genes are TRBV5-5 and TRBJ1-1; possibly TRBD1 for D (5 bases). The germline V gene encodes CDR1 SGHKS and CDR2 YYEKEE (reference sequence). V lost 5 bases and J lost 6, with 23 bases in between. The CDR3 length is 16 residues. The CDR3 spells CASSGTAGFVISEAFF. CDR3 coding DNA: TGTGCCAGCAGTGGGACGGCGGGATTTGTTATATCTGAAGCTTTCTTT.

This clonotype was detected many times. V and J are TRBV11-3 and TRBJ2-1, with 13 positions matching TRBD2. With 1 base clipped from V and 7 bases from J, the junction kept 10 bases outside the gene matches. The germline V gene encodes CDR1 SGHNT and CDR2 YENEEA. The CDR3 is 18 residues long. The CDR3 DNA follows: TGTGCCAGCAGCTTAGGAACTAGCGGGGGGGCCTTGAGTAATGAGCAGTTCTTC. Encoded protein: CASSLGTSGGALSNEQFF.

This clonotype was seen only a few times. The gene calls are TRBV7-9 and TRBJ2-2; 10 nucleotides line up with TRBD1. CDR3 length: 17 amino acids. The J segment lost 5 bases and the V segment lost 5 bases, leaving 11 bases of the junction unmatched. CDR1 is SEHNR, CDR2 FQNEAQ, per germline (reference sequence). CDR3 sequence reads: CASSKVRMGQGTGELFF. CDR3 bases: TGTGCCAGCAGCAAAGTCCGGATGGGACAGGGGACCGGGGAGCTGTTTTTT.

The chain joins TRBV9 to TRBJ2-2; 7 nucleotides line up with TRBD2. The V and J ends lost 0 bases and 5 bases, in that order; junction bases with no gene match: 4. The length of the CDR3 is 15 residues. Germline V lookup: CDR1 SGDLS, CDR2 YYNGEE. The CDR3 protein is CASSVAGLPTGELFF. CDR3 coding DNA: TGTGCCAGCAGCGTAGCGGGACTACCTACCGGGGAGCTGTTTTTT. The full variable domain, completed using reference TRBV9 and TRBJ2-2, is DSGVTQTPKHLITATGQRVTLRCSPRSGDLSVYWYQQSLDQGLQFLIQYYNGEERAKGNILERFSAQQFPDLHSELNLSSLELGDSALYFCASSVAGLPTGELFFGEGSRLTVL.

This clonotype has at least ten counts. This CDR3 is CASRPSTSASGDTQYF. Here the CDR3 DNA reads TGCGCCAGCAGGCCTTCGACTAGCGCCTCTGGGGATACGCAGTATTTT. This chain links TRBV5-1 with TRBJ2-3; 8 nucleotides match TRBD2. Germline V gives CDR1 SGHRS, CDR2 YFSETQ. The CDR3 has 16 residues. V shed 5 bases and J 6 bases; nucleotides not matched to a gene: 14.

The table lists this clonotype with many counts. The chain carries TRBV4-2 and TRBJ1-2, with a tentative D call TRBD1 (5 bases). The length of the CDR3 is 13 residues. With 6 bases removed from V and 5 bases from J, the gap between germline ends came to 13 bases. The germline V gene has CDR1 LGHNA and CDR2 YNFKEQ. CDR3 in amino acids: CASRPPGPYGYTF. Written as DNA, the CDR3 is TGTGCCAGCAGGCCCCCGGGGCCTTATGGCTACACCTTC.

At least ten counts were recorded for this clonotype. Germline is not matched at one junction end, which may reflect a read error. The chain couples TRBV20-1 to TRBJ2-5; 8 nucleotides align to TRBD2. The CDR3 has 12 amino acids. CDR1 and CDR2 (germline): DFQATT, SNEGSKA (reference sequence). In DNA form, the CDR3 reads TGCAGTGTTAGAGGGACTAGAGAGACCCAGTACTTC. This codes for CSVRGTRETQYF.

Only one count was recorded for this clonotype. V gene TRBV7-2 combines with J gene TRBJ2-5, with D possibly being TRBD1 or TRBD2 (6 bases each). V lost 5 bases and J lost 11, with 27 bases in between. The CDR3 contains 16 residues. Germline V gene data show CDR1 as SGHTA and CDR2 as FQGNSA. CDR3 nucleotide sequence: TGTGCCAGCAGCGGTATCTTATCGGGACACCGTCGGGAGCAGTACTTC. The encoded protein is CASSGILSGHRREQYF.